Presented here are 10 T cell receptor beta chains from one specimen sequenced in a study of graft-versus-host responses after intestinal transplantation. TCRdb keeps only in-frame clones here, not all; method: immunoSEQ multiplex PCR. The profile shows around 40,000 clones, roughly four fifths of them singletons. The material was PBMCs, obtained 1070 days after transplant. These TCRs come from a human patient who received an intestinal transplant, so some T cells may come from the graft donor.

J is TRBJ2-7 and V is TRBV27; tentative D call: TRBD1 (5 bases). Per germline, CDR1 MNHEY and CDR2 SMNVEV (reference sequence). This CDR3 has 15 residues. V was cut by 6 bases and J by 1 base, with 16 bases left in between. CDR3 region: CASSGTGALSYEQYF. Written as DNA, the CDR3 is TGTGCCAGCAGCGGCACAGGTGCCCTTTCCTACGAGCAGTACTTC.

This chain joins TRBV5-1 and TRBJ1-1; a possible D gene is TRBD1 (5 bases). V was clipped by 0 bases and J by 0 bases, with 9 bases between them. Looked up from germline, CDR1 is SGHRS and CDR2 is YFSETQ. The CDR3 consists of 15 residues. This CDR3 is CASSLAADMNTEAFF. The CDR3 DNA sequence: TGCGCCAGCAGCTTGGCCGCGGACATGAACACTGAAGCTTTCTTT.

The chain employs TRBV27 and TRBJ2-3; D is possibly TRBD1 (6 bases). CDR1 is MNHEY and CDR2 is SMNVEV in the germline V gene (reference sequence). The V and J ends lost 4 bases and 4 bases respectively, with 9 bases between them. This CDR3 is built from 13 residues. The CDR3, as DNA: TGTGCCAGCAGTTACAACAGGGCAGATACGCAGTATTTT. This translates into CASSYNRADTQYF.

V gene TRBV6-5 combines with J gene TRBJ1-1; D gene ambiguous. This CDR3 has 13 residues. In germline, CDR1 is MNHEY, CDR2 SVGAGI. The ends were cut back, 5 bases at V and 1 base at J, with 8 bases in the middle. The CDR3 sequence: CASSLGRNTEAFF. CDR3 nucleotide sequence: TGTGCCAGCAGTCTAGGACGGAACACTGAAGCTTTCTTT.

The count of this clone is one. This chain uses TRBV11-2 with TRBJ1-3; possible D gene TRBD1, 5 bases. V gave up 2 bases and J gave up 0 bases, with 17 bases separating them. CDR3 length: 18 amino acids. CDR1 SGHAT and CDR2 FQNNGV come from the germline V gene. The CDR3 coding sequence is TGTGCCAGCAGCTTAAAGGGGCGGGGATGGGGCTCTGGAAACACCATATATTTT. It is translated as CASSLKGRGWGSGNTIYF.

The CDR3 coding sequence is TGTGCCAGCAGCCCCACGGGTTACGAGCAGTTCTTC. This translates into CASSPTGYEQFF. This chain links TRBV13 with TRBJ2-1; D not resolved. Germline V gene lookup returns CDR1 PRHDT and CDR2 FYEKMQ (reference sequence). The V end was cut by 5 bases, the J end by 10 bases, with 12 bases between. This CDR3 has 12 residues.

The chain joins TRBV15 to TRBJ2-3; TRBD2 is a possible D gene (6 bases). Trimming pared 1 base from V and 1 base from J, leaving 15 bases between. The CDR3 has 17 residues. From germline, CDR1 is LNHNV and CDR2 YYDKDF (reference sequence). The DNA for the CDR3 is TGTGCCACCAGCAGAGCTCAGCGGAGGGAGGGCACAGATACGCAGTATTTT. Amino acid sequence: CATSRAQRREGTDTQYF.

The chain joins TRBV6-5 to TRBJ2-7; D perhaps matches TRBD1 (6 bases). V lost 6 bases and J lost 1, with 13 bases in between. The CDR3 is made up of 14 amino acids. Germline values: CDR1 MNHEY, CDR2 SVGAGI. CDR3 coding DNA: TGTGCCAGCAGGAGTACAGGGTCATCCTACGAGCAGTACTTC. Encoded protein: CASRSTGSSYEQYF.

V and J are TRBV14 and TRBJ2-6; D uncertain. The CDR3 extends over 14 amino acids. Per germline, CDR1 SGHDN and CDR2 FVKESK. V lost 1 base to trimming and J lost 0 bases, with 1 base between them. CDR3 coding DNA: TGTGCCAGCAGCCAAGTCTCTGGGGCCAACGTCCTGACTTTC. Amino acid sequence: CASSQVSGANVLTF.

The chain couples TRBV28 to TRBJ2-7, with 12 bases that match TRBD2. CDR3 length equals 19 residues. CDR1 and CDR2 from the germline V gene are MDHEN and SYDVKM. V trimming: 3 bases; J trimming: 4 bases; junction bases outside the gene matches: 16. The CDR3 region has the DNA TGTGCCAGCAGTTTGGGATTTGGGCTAGCGGGAGGGCCGGGGTACGAGCAGTACTTC. Protein product: CASSLGFGLAGGPGYEQYF.